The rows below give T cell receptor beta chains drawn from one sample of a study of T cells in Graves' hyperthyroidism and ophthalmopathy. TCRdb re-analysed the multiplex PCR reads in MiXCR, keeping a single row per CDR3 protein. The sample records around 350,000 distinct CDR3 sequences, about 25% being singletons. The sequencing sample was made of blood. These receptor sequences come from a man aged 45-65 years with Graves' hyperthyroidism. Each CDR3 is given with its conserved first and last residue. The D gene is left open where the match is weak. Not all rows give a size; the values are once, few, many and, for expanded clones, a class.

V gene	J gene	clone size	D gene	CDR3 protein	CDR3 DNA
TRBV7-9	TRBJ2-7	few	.	CASTEGSSYEQYF	TGTGCCAGCACGGAGGGAAGCTCCTACGAGCAGTACTTC
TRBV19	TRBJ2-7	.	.	CASSIDRSYEQYF	TGTGCCAGTAGTATAGATCGTTCCTACGAGCAGTACTTC
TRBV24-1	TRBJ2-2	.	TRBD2	CATSVSGSDTGELFF	TGTGCCACCAGTGTGAGCGGGAGTGACACCGGGGAGCTGTTTTTT
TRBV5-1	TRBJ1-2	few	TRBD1	CASSPDAGQGHSAYGYTF	TGCGCCAGCAGCCCCGACGCGGGACAGGGCCATTCGGCCTATGGCTACACCTTC
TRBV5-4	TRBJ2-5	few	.	CASSLAGGEVQETQYF	TGTGCCAGCAGCTTGGCCGGAGGGGAGGTACAAGAGACCCAGTACTTC
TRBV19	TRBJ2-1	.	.	CASSTGLLYNEQFF	TGTGCCAGTAGTACGGGACTCTTATACAATGAGCAGTTCTTC
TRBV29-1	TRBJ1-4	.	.	CSVAHGTGNEKLFF	TGCAGCGTTGCCCACGGGACGGGGAATGAAAAACTGTTTTTT
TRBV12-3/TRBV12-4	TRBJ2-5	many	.	CASSSLQGQETQYF	TGTGCCAGCAGTTCCCTACAGGGCCAAGAGACCCAGTACTTC
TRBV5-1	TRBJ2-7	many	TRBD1	CASSSGQGSSYEQYF	TGCGCCAGCAGCTCGGGACAGGGGAGCTCCTACGAGCAGTACTTC
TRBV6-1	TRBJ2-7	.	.	CASRTGISYEQYF	TGTGCCAGTCGGACGGGGATCTCCTACGAGCAGTACTTC
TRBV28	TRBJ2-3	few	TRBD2	CASSLGGQREWYF	TGTGCCAGCAGTTTGGGAGGTCAGCGGGAGTGGTATTTT
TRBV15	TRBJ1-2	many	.	CATSGSRANYGYTF	TGTGCCACCAGCGGATCCAGAGCTAACTATGGCTACACCTTC
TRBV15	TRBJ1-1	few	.	CATSRARQAEAFF	TGTGCCACCAGCAGAGCCCGACAGGCTGAAGCTTTCTTT
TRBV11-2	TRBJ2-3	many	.	CASSSGTDTQYF	TGTGCCAGCAGTTCGGGGACAGATACGCAGTATTTT
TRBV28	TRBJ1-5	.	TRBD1	CASSFQRGLNQPQHF	TGTGCCAGCAGTTTTCAGAGGGGGCTGAATCAGCCCCAGCATTTT
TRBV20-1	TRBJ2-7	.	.	CSARFRQYEQYF	TGCAGTGCTAGATTCCGACAGTACGAGCAGTACTTC
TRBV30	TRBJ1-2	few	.	CAWIQTPGGYTF	TGTGCCTGGATTCAAACCCCAGGTGGCTACACCTTC
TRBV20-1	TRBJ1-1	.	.	CSAVFQGNTEAFF	TGCAGTGCCGTCTTCCAGGGGAACACTGAAGCTTTCTTT
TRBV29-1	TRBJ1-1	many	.	CSVTSTGLSTEAFF	TGCAGCGTTACCTCCACAGGCCTGTCCACTGAAGCTTTCTTT
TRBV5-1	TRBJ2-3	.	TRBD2	CASSLELAGGPVTDTQYF	TGCGCCAGCAGCTTGGAATTAGCGGGAGGGCCGGTCACAGATACGCAGTATTTT
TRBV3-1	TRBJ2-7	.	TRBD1	CASSQTDRAYEQYF	TGTGCCAGCAGCCAAACGGACAGGGCTTACGAGCAGTACTTC
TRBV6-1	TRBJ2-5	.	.	CASSDQSGAETQYF	TGTGCCAGCAGTGACCAGTCGGGTGCAGAGACCCAGTACTTC
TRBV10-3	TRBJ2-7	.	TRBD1	CAITSGTGTYEQYF	TGTGCCATCACTTCCGGGACAGGAACCTACGAGCAGTACTTC
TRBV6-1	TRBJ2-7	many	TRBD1	CASSTGTGRHEQYF	TGTGCCAGCTCTACCGGGACAGGGAGGCACGAGCAGTACTTC
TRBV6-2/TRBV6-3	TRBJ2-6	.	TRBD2	CASTLMGGGSGANVLTF	TGTGCCAGCACCTTAATGGGGGGGGGCTCTGGGGCCAACGTCCTGACTTTC
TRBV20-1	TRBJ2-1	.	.	CSARDQLGRTRYNEQFF	TGCAGTGCTAGAGACCAATTGGGCCGGACTCGATACAATGAGCAGTTCTTC
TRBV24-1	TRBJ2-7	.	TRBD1	CAKSGQHSYEQYF	TGTGCCAAGTCGGGACAGCACTCCTACGAGCAGTACTTC
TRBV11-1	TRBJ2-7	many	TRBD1	CASSLETGYDEQYF	TGTGCCAGCAGCTTAGAGACAGGGTACGACGAGCAGTACTTC
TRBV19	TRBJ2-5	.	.	CAGSPTRYSEETQYF	TGTGCCGGTAGTCCTACCAGATATTCAGAAGAGACCCAGTACTTC
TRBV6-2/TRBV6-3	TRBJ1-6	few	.	CASSYRQGLNSPLHF	TGTGCCAGCAGTTACCGGCAGGGACTTAATTCACCCCTCCACTTT
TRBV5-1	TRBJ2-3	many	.	CASSLGGRGATDTQYF	TGCGCCAGCAGCTTGGGGGGCAGGGGCGCAACAGATACGCAGTATTTT
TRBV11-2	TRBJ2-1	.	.	CASSLDWNDQFF	TGTGCCAGCAGCTTAGATTGGAATGATCAGTTCTTC
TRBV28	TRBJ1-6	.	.	CASELERDSPLHF	TGTGCCAGTGAGTTGGAAAGGGATTCACCCCTCCACTTT
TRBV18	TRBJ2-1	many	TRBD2	CASSPRKSSGRYNEQFF	TGTGCCAGCTCACCACGGAAATCTAGCGGGCGCTACAATGAGCAGTTCTTC
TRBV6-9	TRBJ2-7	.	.	CASSVNPPSEQYF	TGCGCCAGCAGTGTCAACCCTCCTTCCGAGCAGTACTTC
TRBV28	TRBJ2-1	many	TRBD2	CASSLTSGGNEQFF	TGTGCCAGCAGTTTAACTAGCGGGGGAAATGAGCAGTTCTTC
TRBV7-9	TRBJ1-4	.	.	CASSFGALGEKLFF	TGTGCCAGCAGCTTCGGGGCCCTGGGAGAAAAACTGTTTTTT
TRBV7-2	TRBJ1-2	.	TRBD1	CASSLAATGANGYTF	TGTGCCAGCAGCTTAGCCGCGACAGGGGCTAATGGCTACACCTTC
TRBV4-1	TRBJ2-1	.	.	CASSQGDSAEQFF	TGCGCCAGCAGCCAAGGAGACTCGGCTGAGCAGTTCTTC
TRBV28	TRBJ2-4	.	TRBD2	CASSHLAGDFLAKNIQYF	TGTGCCAGCAGTCACTTAGCGGGAGACTTTCTAGCCAAAAACATTCAGTACTTC
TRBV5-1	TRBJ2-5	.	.	CASSLSGYQETQYF	TGCGCCAGCAGCTTGTCGGGGTACCAAGAGACCCAGTACTTC
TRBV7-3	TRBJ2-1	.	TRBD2	CASSLASASGKYNEQFF	TGTGCCAGCAGCTTAGCGTCGGCTAGCGGGAAATACAATGAGCAGTTCTTC
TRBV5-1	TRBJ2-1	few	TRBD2	CASSPGLAGTNEQFF	TGCGCCAGCAGCCCGGGACTAGCGGGGACCAATGAGCAGTTCTTC
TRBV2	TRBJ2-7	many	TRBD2	CASRTGTSDHEQYF	TGTGCCAGCAGAACCGGGACTAGCGACCACGAGCAGTACTTC
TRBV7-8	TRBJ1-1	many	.	CASSLGIGEAFF	TGTGCCAGCAGCTTAGGAATCGGCGAAGCTTTCTTT
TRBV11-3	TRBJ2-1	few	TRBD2	CASSSRTTSGRPTYNEQFF	TGTGCCAGCAGCTCGAGGACTACTAGCGGGAGGCCTACGTACAATGAGCAGTTCTTC
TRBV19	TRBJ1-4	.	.	CASSMGLEKLFF	TGTGCCAGTAGTATGGGACTTGAAAAACTGTTTTTT
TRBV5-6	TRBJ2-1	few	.	CASSLLASKGFNEQFF	TGTGCCAGCAGCTTACTAGCTTCAAAAGGGTTCAATGAGCAGTTCTTC
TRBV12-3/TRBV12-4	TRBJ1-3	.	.	CASHVWSSGNTIYF	TGTGCCAGCCACGTATGGAGCTCTGGAAACACCATATATTTT
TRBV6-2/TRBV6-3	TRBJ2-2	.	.	CASSYRGRVTGELFF	TGTGCCAGCAGTTACCGGGGGAGAGTCACCGGGGAGCTGTTTTTT